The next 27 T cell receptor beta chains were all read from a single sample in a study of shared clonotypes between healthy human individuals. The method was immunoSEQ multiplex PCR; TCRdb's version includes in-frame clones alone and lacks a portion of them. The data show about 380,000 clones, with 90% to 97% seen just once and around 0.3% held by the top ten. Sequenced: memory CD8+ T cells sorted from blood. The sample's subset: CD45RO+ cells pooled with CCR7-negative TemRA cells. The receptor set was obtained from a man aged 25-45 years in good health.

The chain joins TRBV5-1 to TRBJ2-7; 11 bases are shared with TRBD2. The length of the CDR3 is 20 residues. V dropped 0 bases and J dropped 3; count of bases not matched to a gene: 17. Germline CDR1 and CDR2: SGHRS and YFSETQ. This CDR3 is CASSLAGLAGGYGYYYEQYF. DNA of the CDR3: TGCGCCAGCAGCTTGGCCGGGCTAGCGGGAGGATATGGATATTACTACGAGCAGTACTTC.

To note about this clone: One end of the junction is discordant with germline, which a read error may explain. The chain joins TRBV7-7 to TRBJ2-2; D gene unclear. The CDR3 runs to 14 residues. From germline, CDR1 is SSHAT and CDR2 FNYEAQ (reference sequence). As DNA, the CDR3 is TGTGCTAGCAGCCCGTCGTGGAACACCGGGGAGCTGTTTTTT. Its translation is CASSPSWNTGELFF.

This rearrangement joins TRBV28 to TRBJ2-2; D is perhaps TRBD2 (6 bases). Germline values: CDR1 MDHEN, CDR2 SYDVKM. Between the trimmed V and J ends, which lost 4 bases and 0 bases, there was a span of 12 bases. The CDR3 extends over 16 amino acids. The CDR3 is CASSSPGGANTGELFF. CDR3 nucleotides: TGTGCCAGCAGTTCCCCCGGCGGGGCGAACACCGGGGAGCTGTTTTTT.

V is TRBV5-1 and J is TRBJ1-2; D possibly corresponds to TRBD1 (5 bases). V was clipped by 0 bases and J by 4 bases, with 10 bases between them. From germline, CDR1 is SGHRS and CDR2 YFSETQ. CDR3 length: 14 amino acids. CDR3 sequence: CASSLGRAPYGYTF. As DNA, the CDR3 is TGCGCCAGCAGCTTGGGCAGGGCCCCCTATGGCTACACCTTC.

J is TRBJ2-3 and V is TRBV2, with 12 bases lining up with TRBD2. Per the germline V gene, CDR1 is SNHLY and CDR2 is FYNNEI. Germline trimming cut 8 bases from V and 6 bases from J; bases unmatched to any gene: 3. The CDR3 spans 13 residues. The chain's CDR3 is CASFLAGGDTQYF. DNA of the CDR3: TGTGCCAGCTTCCTAGCGGGAGGGGATACGCAGTATTTT.

The CDR3 loop is CASSLDRRGNEKLFF. CDR3 DNA: TGTGCCAGCAGCTTGGATCGACGGGGAAATGAAAAACTGTTTTTT. The rearrangement links TRBV5-6 to TRBJ1-4; D remains unclear. Per the germline V gene, CDR1 is SGHDT and CDR2 is YYEEEE. This CDR3 is built from 15 residues. V lost 0 bases and J 5 bases, leaving 11 bases between the germline ends. Filled out from reference TRBV5-6 and TRBJ1-4, the complete variable domain reads DAGVTQSPTHLIKTRGQQVTLRCSPKSGHDTVSWYQQALGQGPQFIFQYYEEEERQRGNFPDRFSGHQFPNYSSELNVNALLLGDSALYLCASSLDRRGNEKLFFGSGTQLSVL.

In DNA, the CDR3 is TGCAGCGTGCCCGGGGGGAACTATGGCTACACCTTC. Its translation is CSVPGGNYGYTF. The chain is built from TRBV29-1 and TRBJ1-2; possible D gene TRBD1, 5 bases. Trimming took 6 bases from V and 2 from J, leaving 10 bases between them. The CDR3 is 12 residues long. CDR1 SQVTM and CDR2 ANQGSEA come from the germline V gene.

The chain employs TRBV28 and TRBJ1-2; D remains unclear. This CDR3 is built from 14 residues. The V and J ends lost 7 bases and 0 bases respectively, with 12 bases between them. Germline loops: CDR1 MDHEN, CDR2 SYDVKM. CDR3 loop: CASIRTGTNYGYTF. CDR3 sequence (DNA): TGTGCCAGCATCCGGACGGGAACTAACTATGGCTACACCTTC.

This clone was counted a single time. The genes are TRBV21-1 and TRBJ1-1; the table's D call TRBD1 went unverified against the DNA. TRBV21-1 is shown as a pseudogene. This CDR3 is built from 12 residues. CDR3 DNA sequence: TGTGCCAGAGGTAGGGGTGACACTGAAGCTTTCTTT. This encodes CARGRGDTEAFF.

The CDR3 coding sequence is TGCGCCAGCAGCTTTGGACTAGCGTTCCAAGAGACCCAGTACTTC. It specifies CASSFGLAFQETQYF. The chain uses TRBV5-1 and TRBJ2-5; 9 positions agree with TRBD2. With V trimmed by 2 bases and J by 1 base, 3 bases remained unmatched. This CDR3 is built from 15 residues. Per germline, CDR1 SGHRS and CDR2 YFSETQ.

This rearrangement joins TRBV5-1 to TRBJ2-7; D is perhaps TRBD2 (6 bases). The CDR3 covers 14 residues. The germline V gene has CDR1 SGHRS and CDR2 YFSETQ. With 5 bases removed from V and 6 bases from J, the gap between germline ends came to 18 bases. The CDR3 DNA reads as TGCGCCAGCAGGAGTAGCGGTTCCCTCCGCGAGCAGTACTTC. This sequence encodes CASRSSGSLREQYF.

The DNA of the CDR3 is TGTGCCAGCAGCTTGACCGGGACTAGCGACCATACGCAGTATTTT. This encodes CASSLTGTSDHTQYF. The chain combines TRBV9 with TRBJ2-3; 10 bases align to TRBD2. The CDR3 sequence is 15 residues long. Germline V CDR1 and CDR2: SGDLS, YYNGEE. J was trimmed by 7 bases and V by 4 bases; bases with no gene match: 9.

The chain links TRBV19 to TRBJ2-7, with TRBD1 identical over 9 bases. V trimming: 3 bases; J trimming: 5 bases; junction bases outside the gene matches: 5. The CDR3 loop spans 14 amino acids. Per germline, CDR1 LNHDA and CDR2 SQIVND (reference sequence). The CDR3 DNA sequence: TGTGCCAGTAGTATCAGGGACAGGGAGCACGAGCAGTACTTC. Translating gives CASSIRDREHEQYF.

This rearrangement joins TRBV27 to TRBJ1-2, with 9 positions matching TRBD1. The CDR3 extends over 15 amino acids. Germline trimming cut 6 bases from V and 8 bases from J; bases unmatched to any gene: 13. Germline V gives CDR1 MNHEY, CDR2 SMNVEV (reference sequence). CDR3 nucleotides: TGTGCCAGCAGACTCATCCTACAGGGGGCACTCGGCTACACCTTC. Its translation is CASRLILQGALGYTF.

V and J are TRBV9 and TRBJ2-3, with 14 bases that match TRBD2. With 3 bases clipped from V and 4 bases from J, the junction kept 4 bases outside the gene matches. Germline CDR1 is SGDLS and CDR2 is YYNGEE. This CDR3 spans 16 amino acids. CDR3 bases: TGTGCCAGCAGCGGACTAGCGGGAGGGAGCGCAGATACGCAGTATTTT. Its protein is CASSGLAGGSADTQYF.

CDR3 sequence reads: CASSSSGRAYNEQFF. CDR3 coding DNA: TGCGCCAGCAGCTCCAGCGGGAGGGCCTACAATGAGCAGTTCTTC. This chain connects TRBV5-1 to TRBJ2-1; 10 positions agree with TRBD2. The V and J ends lost 3 bases and 2 bases, in that order; junction bases with no gene match: 2. Germline-derived CDR1 and CDR2 are SGHRS and YFSETQ. This CDR3 spans 15 amino acids.

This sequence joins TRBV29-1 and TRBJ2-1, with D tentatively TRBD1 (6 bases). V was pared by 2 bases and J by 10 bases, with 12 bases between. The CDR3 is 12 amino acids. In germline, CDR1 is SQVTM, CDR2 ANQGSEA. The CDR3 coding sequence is TGCAGCGTTGAATCAGGGGAAGGGGAGCAGTTCTTC. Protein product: CSVESGEGEQFF.

CDR3 nucleotide sequence: TGTGCCAGTAGTATGGGACTAGCGGGAGCTAGGACAGATACGCAGTATTTT. This translates into CASSMGLAGARTDTQYF. V is TRBV19 and J is TRBJ2-3; 14 bases line up with TRBD2. V shed 3 bases and J 3 bases; nucleotides not matched to a gene: 5. Germline V gene lookup returns CDR1 LNHDA and CDR2 SQIVND (reference sequence). This CDR3 has 17 residues.

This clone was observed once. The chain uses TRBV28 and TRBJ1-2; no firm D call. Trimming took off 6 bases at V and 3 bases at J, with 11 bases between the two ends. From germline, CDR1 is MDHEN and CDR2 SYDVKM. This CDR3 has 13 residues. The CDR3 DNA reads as TGTGCCAGCAGCCTACCCCCGTACTATGGCTACACCTTC. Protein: CASSLPPYYGYTF.

The CDR3: CASGRDFPYEQYF. CDR3 bases: TGTGCCAGCGGCCGGGACTTCCCCTACGAGCAGTACTTC. The chain joins TRBV2 to TRBJ2-7; possible D gene TRBD2, 6 bases. Germline assignment: CDR1 SNHLY and CDR2 FYNNEI. This CDR3 region has 13 residues. V was shortened by 8 bases and J by 2 bases, with 13 bases between the two germline ends.

The CDR3 loop is CAWRTGVNQPQHF. CDR3 in DNA: TGTGCCTGGAGGACAGGGGTAAATCAGCCCCAGCATTTT. The chain combines TRBV30 with TRBJ1-5; 8 bases are shared with TRBD1. From germline, CDR1 is GTSNPN and CDR2 SVGIG (reference sequence). Germline trimming cut 3 bases from V and 4 bases from J; bases unmatched to any gene: 2. This CDR3 has 13 amino acids. Full variable domain (remainder filled in from reference TRBV30 and TRBJ1-5): SQTIHQWPATLVQPVGSPLSLECTVEGTSNPNLYWYRQAAGRGLQLLFYSVGIGQISSEVPQNLSASRPQDRQFILSSKKLLLSDSGFYLCAWRTGVNQPQHFGDGTRLSIL.

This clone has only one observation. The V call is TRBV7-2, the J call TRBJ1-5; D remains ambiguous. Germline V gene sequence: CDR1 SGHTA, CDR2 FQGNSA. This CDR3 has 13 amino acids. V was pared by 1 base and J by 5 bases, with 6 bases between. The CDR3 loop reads CASSLDGYQPQHF. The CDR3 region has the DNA TGTGCCAGCAGCTTAGACGGGTATCAGCCCCAGCATTTT. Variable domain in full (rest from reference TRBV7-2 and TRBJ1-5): GAGVSQSPSNKVTEKGKDVELRCDPISGHTALYWYRQSLGQGLEFLIYFQGNSAPDKSGLPSDRFSAERTGGSVSTLTIQRTQQEDSAVYLCASSLDGYQPQHFGDGTRLSIL.

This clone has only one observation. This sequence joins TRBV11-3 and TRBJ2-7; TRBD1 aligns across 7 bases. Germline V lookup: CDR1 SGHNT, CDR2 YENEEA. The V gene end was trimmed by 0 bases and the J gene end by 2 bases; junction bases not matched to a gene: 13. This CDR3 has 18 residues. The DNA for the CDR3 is TGTGCCAGCAGCTTAGAGACAGGGAATCCACCGGGAACCTACGAGCAGTACTTC. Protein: CASSLETGNPPGTYEQYF. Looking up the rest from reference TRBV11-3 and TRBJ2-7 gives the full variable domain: EAGVVQSPRYKIIEKKQPVAFWCNPISGHNTLYWYLQNLGQGPELLIRYENEEAVDDSQLPKDRFSAERLKGVDSTLKIQPAELGDSAVYLCASSLETGNPPGTYEQYFGPGTRLTVT.

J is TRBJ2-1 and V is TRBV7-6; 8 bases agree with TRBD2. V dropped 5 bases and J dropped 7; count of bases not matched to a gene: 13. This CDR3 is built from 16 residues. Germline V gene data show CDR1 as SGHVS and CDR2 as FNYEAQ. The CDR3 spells CASSPVPGGPLNEQFF. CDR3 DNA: TGTGCCAGCAGCCCCGTTCCGGGAGGGCCCCTGAATGAGCAGTTCTTC.

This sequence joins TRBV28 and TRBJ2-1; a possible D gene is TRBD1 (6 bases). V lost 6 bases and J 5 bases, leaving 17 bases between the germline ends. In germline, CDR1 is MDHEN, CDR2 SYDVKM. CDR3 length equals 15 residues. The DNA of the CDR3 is TGTGCCAGCAGCCAACTCCACAGGGAGCACAATGAGCAGTTCTTC. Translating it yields CASSQLHREHNEQFF. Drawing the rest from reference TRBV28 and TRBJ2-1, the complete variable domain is DVKVTQSSRYLVKRTGEKVFLECVQDMDHENMFWYRQDPGLGLRLIYFSYDVKMKEKGDIPEGYSVSREKKERFSLILESASTNQTSMYLCASSQLHREHNEQFFGPGTRLTVL.

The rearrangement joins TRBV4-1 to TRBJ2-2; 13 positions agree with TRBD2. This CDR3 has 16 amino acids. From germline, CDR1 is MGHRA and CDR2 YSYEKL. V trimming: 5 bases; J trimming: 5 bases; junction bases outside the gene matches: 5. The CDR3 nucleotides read TGCGCCAGCAGCGGACTAGCGGGAGTAAGGACCGGGGAGCTGTTTTTT. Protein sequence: CASSGLAGVRTGELFF.

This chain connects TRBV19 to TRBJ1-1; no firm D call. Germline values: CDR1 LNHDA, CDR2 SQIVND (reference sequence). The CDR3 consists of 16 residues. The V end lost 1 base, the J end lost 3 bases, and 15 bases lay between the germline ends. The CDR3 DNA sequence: TGTGCCAGTAGTATAGGGTGGAGAACTTATTACACTGAAGCTTTCTTT. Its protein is CASSIGWRTYYTEAFF.